The next 32 T cell receptor beta chains were all read from a single sample in a study of regulatory T cells in long-lasting Graves disease (dated by TCRdb to about 2021). The meaning of the sample's time point label: newly diagnosed GD, antithyroid drugs for less than 3 months. For both TCR sequencing and RNA sequencing, RNA was extracted from PBMCs using TRIzol. To prepare the library, multiplex PCR was applied. Sequencing was carried out with an Illumina HiSeq 4000. iRepertoire HTBI primers and Arm-PCR amplification of CDR3 regions were used to construct TCR beta libraries. TCRdb reworked the public reads: Q25 trimming with fastp, MiXCR clone assembly, productive beta chains retained. Identical CDR3 protein sequences are pooled into one entry, listed with their most common genes and DNA. The sample table contains over 500,000 distinct CDR3 sequences; only one count was recorded for about 16% of them. About 11% of the sample is in the top ten clones.

The same sample was also studied in work on T cells in Graves' hyperthyroidism and ophthalmopathy.

Sequenced material: peripheral blood mononuclear cells (PBMCs), taken at new diagnosis, from a patient treated with antithyroid drugs. Receptors originate from a man between 18 and 35 years old with Graves disease. Donor details come from another sample of the same person, matched by shared clones.

This clonotype was counted at least ten times. The rearrangement links TRBV18 to TRBJ2-7; TRBD1 agrees at 7 bases. CDR3 length equals 14 residues. Per germline, CDR1 KGHSH and CDR2 LQKENI. The trim removed 6 bases at V and 4 bases at J, leaving 9 bases unmatched. The CDR3, as DNA: TGTGCCAGCTCGACCCGGGACAGCCTTTACGAGCAGTACTTC. The encoded protein is CASSTRDSLYEQYF. The whole variable domain, filled in from reference TRBV18 and TRBJ2-7, reads NAGVMQNPRHLVRRRGQEARLRCSPMKGHSHVYWYRQLPEEGLKFMVYLQKENIIDESGMPKERFSAEFPKEGPSILRIQQVVRGDSAAYFCASSTRDSLYEQYFGPGTRLTVT.

As DNA, the CDR3 is TGCAGTGCTAGAGGAACGGGACTAGCGGGAGTAAAAGAGACCCAGTACTTC. It translates to CSARGTGLAGVKETQYF. The rearrangement joins TRBV20-1 to TRBJ2-5; 14 positions match TRBD2. The CDR3 extends over 17 amino acids. Trimming took 1 base from V and 3 from J; bases not matched to a gene: 7. CDR1 is DFQATT and CDR2 is SNEGSKA in the germline V gene (reference sequence).

The chain couples TRBV30 to TRBJ1-1; TRBD1 might be the D (5 bases). The CDR3 extends over 18 amino acids. Germline loops: CDR1 GTSNPN, CDR2 SVGIG (reference sequence). Between the trimmed V and J ends, which lost 3 bases and 1 base, there was a span of 24 bases. The CDR3 loop reads CAWRRPPRGGWGNTEAFF. CDR3 in DNA: TGTGCCTGGAGACGTCCCCCACGTGGGGGGTGGGGGAACACTGAAGCTTTCTTT.

The sample holds a few counts of this clonotype. This chain connects TRBV7-9 to TRBJ2-5; D gene ambiguous. This CDR3 has 14 amino acids. V lost 5 bases and J lost 5, with 15 bases in between. Germline-derived CDR1 and CDR2 are SEHNR and FQNEAQ (reference sequence). The DNA for the CDR3 is TGTGCCAGCAGCCCCCGGCCCGCCATTGAGACCCAGTACTTC. Translated: CASSPRPAIETQYF.

This rearrangement joins TRBV12-5 to TRBJ2-3; weak D call: TRBD2 (6 bases). Germline V gene data show CDR1 as LGHNT and CDR2 as FRNRAP. V lost 5 bases, J lost 8 bases, and 14 bases lay in between. CDR3 length equals 13 residues. CDR3 region: CASGPDWRGTQYF. In DNA, the CDR3 is TGTGCTAGTGGTCCCGACTGGAGGGGTACGCAGTATTTT.

This chain joins TRBV29-1 and TRBJ2-4, with D tentatively TRBD1 (6 bases). The CDR3 contains 12 residues. Trimming pared 7 bases from V and 5 bases from J, leaving 12 bases between. Germline-derived CDR1 and CDR2 are SQVTM and ANQGSEA. This chain's CDR3 is CSGDRTQNIQYF. The CDR3 region has the DNA TGCAGCGGCGACAGGACCCAAAACATTCAGTACTTC.

This clonotype was recorded a few times. The rearrangement joins TRBV4-2 to TRBJ1-3, with D perhaps matching TRBD1 (5 bases). The CDR3 loop spans 15 amino acids. V gave up 4 bases and J gave up 7 bases, with 17 bases separating them. Germline V CDR1 and CDR2: LGHNA, YNFKEQ. The CDR3 is CASSLERDLGNTIYF. As DNA, the CDR3 is TGTGCCAGCAGCCTTGAGAGGGACCTCGGGAACACCATATATTTT.

A word on this clonotype: This clone may be a read error of a much larger clone one base away. The chain couples TRBV11-2 to TRBJ2-3, with 13 bases that match TRBD2. The germline CDR1 and CDR2 sequences are SGHAT and FQNNGV. CDR3 size: 20 residues. With V trimmed by 1 base and J by 8 bases, 18 bases remained unmatched. The CDR3 bases are TGTGCCAGCAGCTTAGGGGCCGGGACTAGCGGGACCATGCCAAAGGGTACGCAGTATTTT. Residues: CASSLGAGTSGTMPKGTQYF. The full variable domain, rest sourced from reference TRBV11-2 and TRBJ2-3, is EAGVAQSPRYKIIEKRQSVAFWCNPISGHATLYWYQQILGQGPKLLIQFQNNGVVDDSQLPKDRFSAERLKGVDSTLKIQPAKLEDSAVYLCASSLGAGTSGTMPKGTQYFGPGTRLTVL.

This clonotype turned up a few times. The chain carries TRBV18 and TRBJ2-3; 12 bases fit TRBD1. This CDR3 comprises 16 residues. Germline CDR1 KGHSH, CDR2 LQKENI. V was pared by 0 bases and J by 3 bases, with 1 base of the junction left unmatched. The CDR3, as DNA: TGTGCCAGCTCACCACCGGGACAGGGGGCAACAGATACGCAGTATTTT. Its protein product is CASSPPGQGATDTQYF.

This clonotype was detected a few times. This chain joins TRBV29-1 and TRBJ2-5, with 9 bases identical to TRBD2. Looked up from germline, CDR1 is SQVTM and CDR2 is ANQGSEA. This CDR3 has 15 amino acids. Trimming at V came to 4 bases and at J to 3 bases, leaving 9 bases not matched to a gene. CDR3 nucleotides: TGCAGCGTTGGACTATTAGCGGGAGTAGAAGAGACCCAGTACTTC. Protein sequence: CSVGLLAGVEETQYF.

The chain has TRBV3-1 and TRBJ1-5; tentative D call: TRBD1 (5 bases). The CDR3 consists of 15 residues. The V end was cut by 4 bases, the J end by 5 bases, with 15 bases between. Germline CDR1 LGHDT, CDR2 YNNKEL (reference sequence). The CDR3 spells CASSLPGGEDQPQHF. CDR3 in DNA: TGTGCCAGCAGCCTGCCGGGGGGGGAGGATCAGCCCCAGCATTTT.

The chain combines TRBV19 with TRBJ1-2; D possibly corresponds to TRBD1 (6 bases). Per the germline V gene, CDR1 is LNHDA and CDR2 is SQIVND (reference sequence). This CDR3 region has 15 residues. V lost 5 bases, J lost 4 bases, and 17 bases lay in between. The CDR3, as DNA: TGTGCCAGTAGTCGCGCCCGGACAGAGATCTATGGCTACACCTTC. The encoded protein is CASSRARTEIYGYTF.

This clonotype was found many times. This rearrangement joins TRBV29-1 to TRBJ2-1, with 8 positions matching TRBD1. There are 13 residues in the CDR3. After removal of 7 bases from V and 4 bases from J, the junction contained 6 bases not matched to a gene. Germline CDR1 reads SQVTM; CDR2 reads ANQGSEA. DNA of the CDR3: TGCAGCGCCTCCCAGGGGGCATACAATGAGCAGTTCTTC. Translation gives CSASQGAYNEQFF.

This clonotype was seen a few times. The gene calls are TRBV2 and TRBJ1-2; 7 nucleotides agree with TRBD1. The CDR3 spans 19 residues. Germline assignment: CDR1 SNHLY and CDR2 FYNNEI. J gave up 4 bases and V 5 bases, and 22 bases lay outside the gene matches. CDR3 region: CASSLIYPDPGQRGYGYTF. The CDR3 DNA reads as TGTGCCAGCAGTCTAATTTATCCTGATCCGGGACAGCGGGGCTATGGCTACACCTTC.

This clonotype appeared many times. In nucleotides, the CDR3 is TGTGCCAGCAGCATGGGCGGGACTAGCGGGGGCAATGAGCAGTTCTTC. Translation: CASSMGGTSGGNEQFF. The chain is built from TRBV7-9 and TRBJ2-1; 14 bases agree with TRBD2. J was trimmed by 6 bases and V by 5 bases; bases with no gene match: 6. The CDR3 has 16 amino acids. Germline CDR1 and CDR2: SEHNR and FQNEAQ (reference sequence).

The J gene is TRBJ2-7, the V gene TRBV20-1; 9 bases line up with TRBD2. J was trimmed by 0 bases and V by 0 bases; bases with no gene match: 3. From germline, CDR1 is DFQATT and CDR2 SNEGSKA (reference sequence). This CDR3 comprises 15 residues. The CDR3, as DNA: TGCAGTGCTAGAGATCGTAGCGGGGGCTCCTACGAGCAGTACTTC. Its protein product is CSARDRSGGSYEQYF.

The chain employs TRBV5-4 and TRBJ2-7; TRBD1 matches at 12 bases. CDR3 length equals 17 residues. In germline, CDR1 is SGHNT, CDR2 YYREEE (reference sequence). V lost 3 bases and J lost 6; bases outside the gene matches: 13. This CDR3 reads CASSSTTGTGGVSEQYF. CDR3 nucleotide sequence: TGTGCCAGCAGCTCGACAACCGGGACAGGGGGCGTATCCGAGCAGTACTTC.

The chain uses TRBV2 and TRBJ1-2; the D is unclear. The CDR3 runs to 16 residues. V was trimmed by 2 bases and J by 2 bases, leaving 15 bases between them. Looked up from germline, CDR1 is SNHLY and CDR2 is FYNNEI. The CDR3 bases are TGTGCCAGCAGTGAAACGTCGAGTGGGGTCAACTATGGCTACACCTTC. Translating gives CASSETSSGVNYGYTF.

CDR3 residues: CSVADTGELFF. Written as DNA, the CDR3 is TGCAGCGTTGCGGACACCGGGGAGCTGTTTTTT. V gene TRBV29-1 combines with J gene TRBJ2-2, with unresolved D. This CDR3 has 11 amino acids. Germline assignment: CDR1 SQVTM and CDR2 ANQGSEA. Between the trimmed V and J ends, which lost 4 bases and 3 bases, there was a span of 3 bases.

Many counts were recorded for this clonotype. This chain connects TRBV6-1 to TRBJ1-1; D remains ambiguous. The CDR3 runs to 13 residues. Trimming took 5 bases from V and 7 from J, leaving 14 bases between them. Per the germline V gene, CDR1 is MNHNS and CDR2 is SASEGT. The CDR3 loop reads CASSPRGGNEAFF. The CDR3 nucleotides are TGTGCCAGCAGTCCCCGGGGAGGGAATGAAGCTTTCTTT.

This clonotype was observed many times. This rearrangement joins TRBV20-1 to TRBJ2-5, with 11 bases identical to TRBD2. The junction had 5 bases not matched to a gene; V was cut back by 0 bases and J by 5 bases. The CDR3 is made up of 15 amino acids. CDR1 and CDR2 from the germline V gene are DFQATT and SNEGSKA (reference sequence). The CDR3 nucleotides read TGCAGTGCTAGAGATACTAGCGGGAGATGGGAGACCCAGTACTTC. Its protein product is CSARDTSGRWETQYF.

The chain recombines TRBV28 with TRBJ2-4; D possibly matches TRBD1 or TRBD2 (5 bases each). CDR1 is MDHEN, CDR2 SYDVKM, per germline. With 7 bases removed from V and 7 bases from J, the gap between germline ends came to 17 bases. The CDR3 extends over 14 amino acids. CDR3 amino acids: CASTVQGPINIQYF. CDR3 bases: TGTGCCAGCACCGTCCAGGGACCGATTAACATTCAGTACTTC. The variable domain in full, completed from reference TRBV28 and TRBJ2-4, reads DVKVTQSSRYLVKRTGEKVFLECVQDMDHENMFWYRQDPGLGLRLIYFSYDVKMKEKGDIPEGYSVSREKKERFSLILESASTNQTSMYLCASTVQGPINIQYFGAGTRLSVL.

This clonotype was seen at least ten times. The chain employs TRBV11-2 and TRBJ2-7, with 11 positions matching TRBD2. V trimming: 5 bases; J trimming: 0 bases; junction bases outside the gene matches: 6. The CDR3 consists of 16 residues. CDR1 is SGHAT and CDR2 is FQNNGV in the germline V gene. The CDR3 loop reads CASSTLLAGDSYEQYF. The CDR3 DNA reads as TGTGCCAGCAGCACCCTACTAGCGGGAGACTCCTACGAGCAGTACTTC.

In this sample, this clonotype turned up many times. The genes are TRBV11-2 and TRBJ2-7; D perhaps matches TRBD1 (6 bases). CDR3 length: 14 residues. V lost 2 bases, J lost 3 bases, and 11 bases lay in between. CDR1 is SGHAT, CDR2 FQNNGV, per germline. The CDR3 DNA is TGTGCCAGCAGCTTATCCAGGGGTGTCTACGAGCAGTACTTC. The encoded protein is CASSLSRGVYEQYF.

This clonotype was seen at least ten times. The chain has TRBV30 and TRBJ2-7, with D hard to call. CDR3 length equals 13 residues. V was pared by 1 base and J by 2 bases, with 9 bases between. Germline CDR1 GTSNPN, CDR2 SVGIG (reference sequence). CDR3 protein: CAWSAPEPYEQYF. Here the CDR3 DNA reads TGTGCCTGGAGTGCTCCAGAACCCTACGAGCAGTACTTC.

This chain joins TRBV9 and TRBJ2-5; D unclear. This CDR3 comprises 15 residues. The V and J ends lost 0 bases and 5 bases respectively, with 14 bases between them. Per the germline V gene, CDR1 is SGDLS and CDR2 is YYNGEE. The CDR3: CASSVAPRFEETQYF. The CDR3 bases are TGTGCCAGCAGCGTAGCTCCACGGTTCGAGGAGACCCAGTACTTC.

The chain employs TRBV28 and TRBJ2-7; TRBD1 might be the D (5 bases). Germline CDR1 reads MDHEN; CDR2 reads SYDVKM. The CDR3 runs 14 residues. Trimming shortened V by 5 bases and J by 4 bases, and 15 bases separated the two germline ends. The CDR3 nucleotides read TGTGCCAGCAGTGCGATCCAGGGCCCTTACGAGCAGTACTTC. Its protein product is CASSAIQGPYEQYF.

This clonotype was observed many times. V and J are TRBV2 and TRBJ2-1; D ambiguous. The V gene lost 5 bases and the J gene lost 0 bases, with 11 bases spanning the gap. Germline V gene data show CDR1 as SNHLY and CDR2 as FYNNEI. The CDR3 is 15 residues long. CDR3 bases: TGTGCCAGCAGTCCCATAGCCCCCTCCTACAATGAGCAGTTCTTC. It specifies CASSPIAPSYNEQFF. The complete variable domain, with remaining parts taken from reference TRBV2 and TRBJ2-1, reads EPEVTQTPSHQVTQMGQEVILRCVPISNHLYFYWYRQILGQKVEFLVSFYNNEISEKSEIFDDQFSVERPDGSNFTLKIRSTKLEDSAMYFCASSPIAPSYNEQFFGPGTRLTVL.

The chain recombines TRBV9 with TRBJ2-3; 11 bases are a match to TRBD2. This CDR3 spans 16 amino acids. Germline trimming cut 4 bases from V and 3 bases from J; bases unmatched to any gene: 7. CDR1 SGDLS and CDR2 YYNGEE come from the germline V gene. The CDR3 reads CASSTSGSVVTDTQYF. The CDR3 region has the DNA TGTGCCAGCAGCACTAGCGGGAGCGTGGTGACAGATACGCAGTATTTT.

Of note for this clonotype: A read error is possible here, since a much larger clone lies one base away. This rearrangement joins TRBV12-3 or TRBV12-4 to TRBJ2-5, with 7 bases fitting TRBD1. V trimming: 5 bases; J trimming: 3 bases; junction bases outside the gene matches: 9. This CDR3 spans 15 amino acids. The CDR3 reads CASSKRQGREETQYF. Here the CDR3 DNA reads TGTGCCAGCAGTAAGAGACAGGGAAGGGAAGAGACCCAGTACTTC.

The chain is built from TRBV20-1 and TRBJ2-7, with D hard to call. CDR1 is DFQATT and CDR2 is SNEGSKA in the germline V gene (reference sequence). The CDR3 length is 14 residues. Trimming pared 5 bases from V and 0 bases from J, leaving 14 bases between. The CDR3 bases are TGCAGTGCTGAATGGCGGAGAAGCTCCTACGAGCAGTACTTC. As protein: CSAEWRRSSYEQYF.

This clonotype was detected ten times or more. V usage is TRBV2 and J usage is TRBJ1-6; no reliable D call. CDR3 length: 14 residues. The V and J ends lost 6 bases and 0 bases respectively, with 6 bases between them. Germline loops: CDR1 SNHLY, CDR2 FYNNEI. CDR3 sequence reads: CASSSNSYNSPLHF. The DNA of the CDR3 is TGTGCCAGCAGCTCAAACTCCTATAATTCACCCCTCCACTTT.